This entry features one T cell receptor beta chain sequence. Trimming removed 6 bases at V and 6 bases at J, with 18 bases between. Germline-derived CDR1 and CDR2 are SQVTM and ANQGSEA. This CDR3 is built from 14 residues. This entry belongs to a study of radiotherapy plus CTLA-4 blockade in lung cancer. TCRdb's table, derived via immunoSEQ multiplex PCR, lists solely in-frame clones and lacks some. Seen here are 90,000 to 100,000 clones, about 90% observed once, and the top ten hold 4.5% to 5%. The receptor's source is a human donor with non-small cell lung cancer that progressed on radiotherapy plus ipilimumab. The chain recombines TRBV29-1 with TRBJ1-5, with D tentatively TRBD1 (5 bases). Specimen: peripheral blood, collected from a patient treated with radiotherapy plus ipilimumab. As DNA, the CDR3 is TGCAGCGTCCCTAGGTTGGGGCCAAGTCAGCCCCAGCATTTT. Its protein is CSVPRLGPSQPQHF.